Listed below are T cell receptor beta chains from one sample, sequenced in a study of cytomegalovirus exposure and HLA in healthy donors. Sequencing was performed with immunoSEQ multiplex PCR; in TCRdb, only in-frame clones are kept and a portion is missing. The data hold around 99,000 clones, with roughly 90% observed a single time. Material for sequencing was PBMCs. All receptors derive from a young woman in good health and CMV-seronegative. Each CDR3 is given with its conserved first and last residue. Each record gives: D gene, J gene, clone size, V gene, CDR3 length, CDR3 protein, CDR3 DNA. D genes are given only for firm matches. Some rows have no size entry. The others give once, few or many, or a class for an expanded clone.

D gene: .
J gene: TRBJ1-4
clone size: once
V gene: TRBV9
CDR3 length: 15
CDR3 protein: CASSVGVGPNEKLFF
CDR3 DNA: TGTGCCAGCAGCGTAGGTGTGGGCCCTAATGAAAAACTGTTTTTT

D gene: TRBD1
J gene: TRBJ1-2
clone size: .
V gene: TRBV4-1
CDR3 length: 16
CDR3 protein: CASSQNARGLNYGYTF
CDR3 DNA: TGCGCCAGCAGCCAAAATGCCAGGGGGTTAAACTATGGCTACACCTTC

D gene: .
J gene: TRBJ1-1
clone size: once
V gene: TRBV28
CDR3 length: 11
CDR3 protein: CASTWGAEAFF
CDR3 DNA: TGTGCCAGCACCTGGGGGGCTGAAGCTTTCTTT

D gene: TRBD1
J gene: TRBJ2-2
clone size: .
V gene: TRBV28
CDR3 length: 17
CDR3 protein: CASSPPLRDRAIGELFF
CDR3 DNA: TGTGCCAGCAGCCCCCCCCTCCGGGACAGGGCTATCGGGGAGCTGTTTTTT

D gene: TRBD2
J gene: TRBJ2-3
clone size: .
V gene: TRBV2
CDR3 length: 13
CDR3 protein: CARTSGGTDTQYF
CDR3 DNA: TGTGCCAGGACTAGCGGGGGCACAGATACGCAGTATTTT

D gene: .
J gene: TRBJ2-3
clone size: .
V gene: TRBV7-3
CDR3 length: 13
CDR3 protein: CASSLQDTDTQYF
CDR3 DNA: TGTGCCAGCAGCTTGCAGGACACAGATACGCAGTATTTT

D gene: .
J gene: TRBJ1-5
clone size: .
V gene: TRBV9
CDR3 length: 15
CDR3 protein: CASSEEEGSNQPQHF
CDR3 DNA: TGTGCCAGCAGCGAAGAGGAGGGTAGCAATCAGCCCCAGCATTTT

D gene: .
J gene: TRBJ1-2
clone size: .
V gene: TRBV19
CDR3 length: 13
CDR3 protein: CASSPQGFSGYTF
CDR3 DNA: TGTGCCAGTAGCCCACAGGGATTTTCGGGCTACACCTTC

D gene: TRBD1
J gene: TRBJ2-2
clone size: .
V gene: TRBV7-6
CDR3 length: 17
CDR3 protein: CASSRIGIDRGTGELFF
CDR3 DNA: TGTGCCAGCAGCAGAATTGGGATAGACAGGGGCACCGGGGAGCTGTTTTTT

D gene: .
J gene: TRBJ2-4
clone size: once
V gene: TRBV15
CDR3 length: 13
CDR3 protein: CATITVEQNIQYF
CDR3 DNA: TGTGCCACCATTACGGTTGAACAAAACATTCAGTACTTC

D gene: TRBD1
J gene: TRBJ2-3
clone size: .
V gene: TRBV27
CDR3 length: 13
CDR3 protein: CASRTGGTDTQYF
CDR3 DNA: TGTGCCAGCAGGACAGGGGGGACAGATACGCAGTATTTT

D gene: .
J gene: TRBJ1-1
clone size: .
V gene: TRBV7-9
CDR3 length: 15
CDR3 protein: CASSLDTVLQGEAFF
CDR3 DNA: TGTGCCAGCAGCTTAGACACAGTTTTACAGGGTGAAGCTTTCTTT

D gene: .
J gene: TRBJ2-2
clone size: .
V gene: TRBV29-1
CDR3 length: 13
CDR3 protein: CSVEPANTGELFF
CDR3 DNA: TGCAGCGTTGAGCCAGCGAACACCGGGGAGCTGTTTTTT

D gene: .
J gene: TRBJ1-1
clone size: .
V gene: TRBV5-5
CDR3 length: 11
CDR3 protein: CASSLVSEAFF
CDR3 DNA: TGTGCCAGCAGCCTCGTCAGTGAAGCTTTCTTT

D gene: TRBD1
J gene: TRBJ2-1
clone size: .
V gene: TRBV15
CDR3 length: 13
CDR3 protein: CATSHEGGGQGFF
CDR3 DNA: TGTGCCACCAGCCACGAGGGGGGGGGACAGGGGTTCTTC

D gene: TRBD1
J gene: TRBJ1-5
clone size: .
V gene: TRBV2
CDR3 length: 17
CDR3 protein: CASSNSRDRYSNQPQHF
CDR3 DNA: TGTGCCAGCAGTAACTCCCGGGACAGATATAGCAATCAGCCCCAGCATTTT

D gene: TRBD2
J gene: TRBJ2-1
clone size: .
V gene: TRBV29-1
CDR3 length: 16
CDR3 protein: CSVRVAGHLSYNEQFF
CDR3 DNA: TGCAGCGTTAGGGTAGCGGGGCATTTATCTTACAATGAGCAGTTCTTC

D gene: TRBD2
J gene: TRBJ2-7
clone size: .
V gene: TRBV7-9
CDR3 length: 14
CDR3 protein: CASSQGGTSVEQYF
CDR3 DNA: TGTGCCAGCAGCCAAGGCGGGACTAGCGTAGAGCAGTACTTC

D gene: TRBD1
J gene: TRBJ1-2
clone size: .
V gene: TRBV29-1
CDR3 length: 12
CDR3 protein: CSVQQGARGYTF
CDR3 DNA: TGCAGCGTACAACAGGGGGCGCGTGGCTACACCTTC

D gene: TRBD1
J gene: TRBJ2-7
clone size: .
V gene: TRBV18
CDR3 length: 11
CDR3 protein: CASSLGDRRLF
CDR3 DNA: TGTGCCAGCTCACTGGGGGACAGGCGCCTCTTC

D gene: .
J gene: TRBJ2-2
clone size: .
V gene: TRBV28
CDR3 length: 12
CDR3 protein: CASHRSTGELFF
CDR3 DNA: TGTGCCAGCCACCGGTCCACCGGGGAGCTGTTTTTT

D gene: TRBD1
J gene: TRBJ2-3
clone size: .
V gene: TRBV27
CDR3 length: 15
CDR3 protein: CASSLEGALTDTQYF
CDR3 DNA: TGTGCCAGCAGTTTAGAGGGGGCGTTGACAGATACGCAGTATTTT

D gene: .
J gene: TRBJ2-1
clone size: .
V gene: TRBV29-1
CDR3 length: 13
CDR3 protein: CSVTRDSYNEQFF
CDR3 DNA: TGCAGCGTGACCCGGGACTCCTACAATGAGCAGTTCTTC

D gene: .
J gene: TRBJ2-3
clone size: .
V gene: TRBV27
CDR3 length: 15
CDR3 protein: CASSLPKDGADTQYF
CDR3 DNA: TGTGCCAGCAGTTTACCAAAGGACGGGGCAGATACGCAGTATTTT

D gene: .
J gene: TRBJ2-5
clone size: once
V gene: TRBV6-1
CDR3 length: 13
CDR3 protein: CASSSGEWETQYF
CDR3 DNA: TGTGCCAGCAGTTCAGGGGAGTGGGAGACCCAGTACTTC

D gene: TRBD1
J gene: TRBJ1-1
clone size: .
V gene: TRBV19
CDR3 length: 13
CDR3 protein: CASGRTGGEQAFF
CDR3 DNA: TGTGCCAGTGGTCGGACAGGGGGCGAGCAAGCTTTCTTT

D gene: TRBD2
J gene: TRBJ2-2
clone size: .
V gene: TRBV5-4
CDR3 length: 16
CDR3 protein: CASSVPGLVNTGELFF
CDR3 DNA: TGTGCCAGCAGCGTACCGGGACTAGTGAACACCGGGGAGCTGTTTTTT

D gene: .
J gene: TRBJ2-3
clone size: few
V gene: TRBV2
CDR3 length: 15
CDR3 protein: CASSRRGIGTDTQYF
CDR3 DNA: TGTGCCAGCAGTCGTCGCGGGATCGGGACAGATACGCAGTATTTT

D gene: TRBD2
J gene: TRBJ2-1
clone size: many
V gene: TRBV7-9
CDR3 length: 17
CDR3 protein: CASSVRGLAGDNNEQFF
CDR3 DNA: TGTGCCAGCAGCGTAAGGGGGTTAGCGGGAGATAATAATGAGCAGTTCTTC

D gene: .
J gene: TRBJ2-7
clone size: .
V gene: TRBV11-3
CDR3 length: 15
CDR3 protein: CASSLGGQPAYEQYF
CDR3 DNA: TGTGCCAGCAGCTTAGGAGGACAGCCCGCCTACGAGCAGTACTTC

D gene: .
J gene: TRBJ1-3
clone size: .
V gene: TRBV9
CDR3 length: 15
CDR3 protein: CASSVQANSGNTIYF
CDR3 DNA: TGTGCCAGCAGCGTACAGGCCAACTCTGGAAACACCATATATTTT